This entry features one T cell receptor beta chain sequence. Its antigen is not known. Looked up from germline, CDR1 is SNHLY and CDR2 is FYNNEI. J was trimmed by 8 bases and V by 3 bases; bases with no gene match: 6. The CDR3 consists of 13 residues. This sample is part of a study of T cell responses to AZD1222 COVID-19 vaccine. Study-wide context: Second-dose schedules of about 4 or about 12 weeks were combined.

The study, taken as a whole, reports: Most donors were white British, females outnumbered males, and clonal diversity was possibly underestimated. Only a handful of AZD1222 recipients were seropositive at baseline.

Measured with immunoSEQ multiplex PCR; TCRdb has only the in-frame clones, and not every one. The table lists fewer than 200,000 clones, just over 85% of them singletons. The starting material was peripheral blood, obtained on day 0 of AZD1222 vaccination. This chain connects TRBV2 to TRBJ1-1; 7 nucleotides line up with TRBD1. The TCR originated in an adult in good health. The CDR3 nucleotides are TGTGCCAGCAGTGATATTCGGGACAGAGAAGCTTTCTTT. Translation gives CASSDIRDREAFF.